Sequencing of this TCR beta chain was carried out in a study of blood T cell repertoires in COVID-19 (dated by TCRdb to 2018 to 2020). For the wider study: The collaborator samples originated in the United States, Italy and Spain and spanned the acute and convalescent phases of COVID-19. The prospective study material was composed of cDNA or gDNA derived from T cells, B-cell-depleted T cells, or PBMCs. The repertoires were released in a freely available public database meant as a resource for research on the immune response to SARS-CoV-2. Where HLA class I and class II types were available, the types were taken from metadata supplied by the sample provider, not from assay-based typing. A de-identified subject ID, COVID-19 status, age in years and sex were almost always included in the sample metadata. Deeply sampled blood TCRbeta repertoires from subjects exposed to, actively infected with, or recovered from COVID-19 were included in the dataset. Samples were obtained from the ongoing ImmuneRACE study (first 160 participants) and from 1,200 or so subjects provided by 6 global collaborators.

From the germline V gene, CDR1 is SNHLY and CDR2 is FYNNEI. From the cysteine up to the phenylalanine, the CDR3 has a length of 12 residues. Of the read, only the CDR3 DNA is kept; its 36 bases are in frame from base 1. Trimming accounts for 6 bases at V and 8 bases at J, while the number of junction bases matched to no gene is 4. Enrolling through a virtual design, the prospective study's participants ranged in age from roughly 18 to 100 years and lived across about two dozen United States geographic areas. To assign participants to cohorts, the prospective study relied on clinical history that participants themselves reported in a screening survey and a study questionnaire. ImmuneRACE Cohort 3 recovered participants were defined by two consecutive negative NP/OP PCR tests, healthcare professional clearance, or symptom resolution. Each participant in the prospective study had whole blood, serum and a nasopharyngeal or oropharyngeal swab collected by mobile phlebotomists. Participants in the prospective study had the option to provide additional blood draws and questionnaires over a roughly 2-month period. Before DNA extraction, prospective study blood samples were shipped either frozen or at room temperature.

In regard to this clone: This receptor's antigen is unknown. No base qualities exist here, and no much larger clone lies one base off it.

The immunoSEQ Assay, a bias-controlled multiplex PCR, was used to amplify TCRbeta CDR3 regions from genomic DNA. Per the authors' processing: The number of nucleated cells in each sample was estimated by amplification of reference gene primers within the assay. Sequence reads were collapsed and filtered to measure the absolute abundance of every unique TCRbeta CDR3 rearrangement. Productive Simpson clonality was computed per sample as the square root of Simpson's diversity index over productive rearrangements. TCRdb retrieved this table from immuneACCESS and kept in-frame rearrangements only. Not all clones are present; in checked studies, unresolved V genes account for under half, and no reason is known for the remainder. Clone size and V and J calls were adopted from that table, with D and trimming inferred from the DNA. The sample contains around 470,000 clones, about 90% of them found a single time. The ten biggest clones cover 0.6% of the sample.

The paper as a whole reports these results and caveats: The amount of clinical and demographic metadata varied by source and participant and was provided uncurated.

The clonotype was recovered from a man aged 18 to 29 who had recovered from COVID-19. The V and J segments used are TRBV2 and TRBJ2-1; a stretch of 7 junction bases matches TRBD2. Sequencing input: PBMCs or T cells enriched from blood (not recorded which). In nucleotides, the sequence is TGTGCCAGCAGCGTGGGGGGGTATGAGCAGTTCTTC. This sequence encodes CASSVGGYEQFF.